Listed below are T cell receptor beta chains from one sample, sequenced in a study of response to subunit inactivated influenza vaccine. Each CDR3 protein gets one entry after TCRdb re-called the RT-PCR reads with MiXCR. The repertoire consists of hundreds of thousands of distinct CDR3 sequences, with roughly 15% occurring once and the leading ten covering about 7.6%. This specimen consisted of PBMCs from blood, obtained 14 days before vaccination. Source of these receptors: a man aged 45 to 65 who received an inactivated influenza vaccine. Both conserved end residues are trimmed from each CDR3. A D gene is named only where the DNA matches it firmly.

>TRBV28|TRBJ2-2|.
ASRAPAGELF
>TRBV2|TRBJ1-2|.
ASSELETANYGYT
>TRBV9|TRBJ2-7|TRBD2
ASSPGLAGGAYEQY
>TRBV5-6|TRBJ1-2|.
ASSVGQAPYGYT
>TRBV12-3/TRBV12-4|TRBJ2-2|TRBD2
ASSPPFGGSGSTGELF
>TRBV7-9|TRBJ2-5|.
ASSLNQGTQY
>TRBV11-2|TRBJ2-4|.
ASSTYLRVNAGKNIQY
>TRBV6-5|TRBJ1-2|TRBD1
ASSFDRGTGYGYT
>TRBV20-1|TRBJ2-3|TRBD2
SATPGLAGPGDTQY
>TRBV2|TRBJ2-2|TRBD2
ASSRTSGGSGELF
>TRBV24-1|TRBJ2-1|TRBD2
ATSDLPGGPNEQF
>TRBV20-1|TRBJ1-1|.
SARDYQRAPVAF
>TRBV24-1|TRBJ2-2|.
ATSWNTGELF
>TRBV24-1|TRBJ2-3|.
ATSDPPTDTQY
>TRBV10-3|TRBJ2-5|.
AITAGMEETQY
>TRBV7-2|TRBJ2-1|.
ASSLDSRESEQS
>TRBV5-1|TRBJ2-5|.
ASSLDVSETQY
>TRBV28|TRBJ2-5|.
ASSFSVETQY
>TRBV19|TRBJ2-5|TRBD1
ASSIIGQAETQY
>TRBV14|TRBJ1-1|.
ASSPFSMNTEAF
>TRBV5-1|TRBJ2-3|.
ASSLDVGADTQY
>TRBV20-1|TRBJ2-7|TRBD2
SVRTSGRPEQY
>TRBV2|TRBJ1-5|TRBD1
ASVGQGLSNQPQH
>TRBV18|TRBJ1-5|.
ASSAAPGGPQH
>TRBV20-1|TRBJ2-3|TRBD2
SARTGLAVKSDTQY
>TRBV12-3/TRBV12-4|TRBJ1-4|.
ASSFFGEEKLF
>TRBV11-2|TRBJ2-3|.
ASSLRLLSGSPTDTQY
>TRBV6-1|TRBJ2-7|.
ASSRTAVYEQY
>TRBV19|TRBJ2-3|.
ASSPYVLKDTQY
>TRBV5-1|TRBJ2-4|.
ASSPVGGIQY
>TRBV20-1|TRBJ1-4|.
SARVFRDEKLF
>TRBV20-1|TRBJ2-7|.
SANSGTPAYEQY
>TRBV5-4|TRBJ2-5|TRBD1
ASSQIDRDWRETQY